The T cell receptor (beta chain) described here comes from a study of T-cell memory formation after mild COVID-19. Germline CDR1 reads SGHTA; CDR2 reads FQGNSA. The CDR3 runs to 15 residues. Trimming at V came to 8 bases and at J to 7 bases, leaving 13 bases not matched to a gene. TCRdb passed the 5' RACE reads through MiXCR, listing each CDR3 protein once. This table has tens of thousands of distinct CDR3 sequences, around 27% appearing once. The sequence came from a man aged 18-30 years who had mild COVID-19 (a few samples of this study predate the infection). Cell type and time point are not known. The sample taken for sequencing was PBMCs or a T cell subset sorted from them (not recorded which). This rearrangement joins TRBV7-2 to TRBJ2-4; 8 bases map to TRBD2. CDR3 DNA: TGTGCCAGCTTTCACCCTGGGGGCGGGGGGAACATTCAGTACTTC. Translated, it gives CASFHPGGGGNIQYF.